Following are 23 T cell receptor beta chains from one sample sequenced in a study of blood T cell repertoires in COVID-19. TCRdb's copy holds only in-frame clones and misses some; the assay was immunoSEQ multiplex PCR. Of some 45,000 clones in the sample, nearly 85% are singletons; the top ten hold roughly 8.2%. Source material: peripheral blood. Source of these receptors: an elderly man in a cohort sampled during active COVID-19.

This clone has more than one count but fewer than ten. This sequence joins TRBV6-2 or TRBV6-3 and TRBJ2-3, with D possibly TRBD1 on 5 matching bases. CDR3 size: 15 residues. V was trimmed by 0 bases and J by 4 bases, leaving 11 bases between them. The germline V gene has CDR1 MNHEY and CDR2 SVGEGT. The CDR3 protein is CASSYSYSRADTQYF. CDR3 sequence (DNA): TGTGCCAGCAGTTACTCGTACAGCAGGGCAGATACGCAGTATTTT.

The CDR3 region has the DNA TGTGCCAGCAGTCCGACTCGATATAATTCACCCCTCCACTTT. Its protein product is CASSPTRYNSPLHF. The rearrangement links TRBV27 to TRBJ1-6; D remains unclear. CDR3 length: 14 residues. Deletions cut 5 bases from V and 4 bases from J, with 9 bases between. CDR1 and CDR2 from the germline V gene are MNHEY and SMNVEV (reference sequence).

As DNA, the CDR3 is TGTGCCACCAGTGATTTTTCCCGACGTAGGCGGGGTACCCCGCATCCTGGGGCCAACGTCCTGACTTTC. Its translation: CATSDFSRRRRGTPHPGANVLTF. The chain is built from TRBV24-1 and TRBJ2-6, with a weak D call TRBD2 (6 bases). Looked up from germline, CDR1 is KGHDR and CDR2 is SFDVKD. Trimming pared 1 base from V and 2 bases from J, leaving 29 bases between. This CDR3 has 23 residues.

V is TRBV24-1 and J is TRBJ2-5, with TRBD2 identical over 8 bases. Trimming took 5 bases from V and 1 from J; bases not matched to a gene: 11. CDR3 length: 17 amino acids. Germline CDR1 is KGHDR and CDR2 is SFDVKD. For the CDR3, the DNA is TGTGCCACCAGTGGCCCGGGAGGGGACCGGGTCCAAGAGACCCAGTACTTC. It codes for CATSGPGGDRVQETQYF.

CDR3 nucleotide sequence: TGTGCCACCAGCAGAAGGGCTAGCGGGGGGATCGGGGAGACCCAGTACTTC. It codes for CATSRRASGGIGETQYF. This chain links TRBV15 with TRBJ2-5; the match to TRBD2 covers 11 bases. Germline CDR1 is LNHNV and CDR2 is YYDKDF (reference sequence). The ends lost 2 bases at V and 5 bases at J; junction bases unmatched: 10. The CDR3 extends over 17 amino acids.

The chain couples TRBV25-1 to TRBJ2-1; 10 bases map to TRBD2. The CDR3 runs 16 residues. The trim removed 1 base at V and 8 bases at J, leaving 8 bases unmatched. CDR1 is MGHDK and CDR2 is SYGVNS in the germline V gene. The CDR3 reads CASSEWASGSPHEQFF. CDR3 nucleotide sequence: TGTGCCAGCAGTGAATGGGCTAGCGGGAGTCCACATGAGCAGTTCTTC.

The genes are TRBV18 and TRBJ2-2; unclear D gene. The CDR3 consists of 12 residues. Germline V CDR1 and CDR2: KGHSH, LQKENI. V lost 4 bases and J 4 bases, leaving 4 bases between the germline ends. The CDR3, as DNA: TGTGCCAGCTCACTATCCACCGGGGAGCTGTTTTTT. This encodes CASSLSTGELFF.

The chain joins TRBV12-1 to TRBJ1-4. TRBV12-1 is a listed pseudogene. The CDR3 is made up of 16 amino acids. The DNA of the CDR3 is TGTGCCAGCAGCTCCCGTCGACACCCCCGGGAAGAAAAACTGTTTTTT. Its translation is CASSSRRHPREEKLFF.

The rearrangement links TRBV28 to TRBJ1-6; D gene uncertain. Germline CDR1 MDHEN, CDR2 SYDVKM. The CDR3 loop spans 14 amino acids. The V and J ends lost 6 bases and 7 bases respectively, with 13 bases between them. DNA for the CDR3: TGTGCCAGCAGAAACCCCGGGGAGAATTCACCCCTCCACTTT. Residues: CASRNPGENSPLHF. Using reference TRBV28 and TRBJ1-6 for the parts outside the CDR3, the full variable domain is DVKVTQSSRYLVKRTGEKVFLECVQDMDHENMFWYRQDPGLGLRLIYFSYDVKMKEKGDIPEGYSVSREKKERFSLILESASTNQTSMYLCASRNPGENSPLHFGNGTRLTVT.

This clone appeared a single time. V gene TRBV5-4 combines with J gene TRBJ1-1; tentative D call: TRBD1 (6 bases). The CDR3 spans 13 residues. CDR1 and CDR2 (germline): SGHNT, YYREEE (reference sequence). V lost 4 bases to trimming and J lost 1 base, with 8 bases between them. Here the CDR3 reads CASSKTGNTEAFF. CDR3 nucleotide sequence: TGTGCCAGCAGCAAGACAGGGAACACTGAAGCTTTCTTT.

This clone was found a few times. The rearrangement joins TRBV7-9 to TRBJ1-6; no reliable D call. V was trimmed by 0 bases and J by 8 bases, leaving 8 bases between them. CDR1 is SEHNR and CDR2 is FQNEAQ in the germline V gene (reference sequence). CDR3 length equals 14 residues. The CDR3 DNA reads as TGTGCCAGCAGCTTAGCGTCGAGTCATTCACCCCTCCACTTT. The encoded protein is CASSLASSHSPLHF.

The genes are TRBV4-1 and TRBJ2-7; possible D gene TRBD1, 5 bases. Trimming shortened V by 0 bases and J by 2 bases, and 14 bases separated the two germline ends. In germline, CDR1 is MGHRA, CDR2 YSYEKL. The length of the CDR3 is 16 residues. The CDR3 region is CASSQETLGQTYEQYF. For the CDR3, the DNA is TGCGCCAGCAGCCAAGAGACGCTTGGACAAACCTACGAGCAGTACTTC.

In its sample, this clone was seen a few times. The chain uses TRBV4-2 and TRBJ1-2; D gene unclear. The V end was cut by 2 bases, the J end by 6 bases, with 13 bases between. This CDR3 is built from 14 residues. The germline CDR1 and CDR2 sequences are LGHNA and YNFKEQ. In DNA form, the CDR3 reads TGTGCCAGCAGCCAAAAATCCCCCCCTGATGGCTACACCTTC. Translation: CASSQKSPPDGYTF.

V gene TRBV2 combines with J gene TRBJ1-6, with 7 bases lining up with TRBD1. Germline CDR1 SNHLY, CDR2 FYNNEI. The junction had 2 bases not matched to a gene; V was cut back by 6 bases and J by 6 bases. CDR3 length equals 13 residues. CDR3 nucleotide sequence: TGTGCCAGCAGAGGGACAGCTAATTCACCCCTCCACTTT. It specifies CASRGTANSPLHF.

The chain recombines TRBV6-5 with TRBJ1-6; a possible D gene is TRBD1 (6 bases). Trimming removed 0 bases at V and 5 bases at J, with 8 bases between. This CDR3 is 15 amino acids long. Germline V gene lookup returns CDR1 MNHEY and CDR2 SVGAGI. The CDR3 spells CASSYSGTNNSPLHF. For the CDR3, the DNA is TGTGCCAGCAGTTACTCCGGGACAAATAATTCACCCCTCCACTTT.

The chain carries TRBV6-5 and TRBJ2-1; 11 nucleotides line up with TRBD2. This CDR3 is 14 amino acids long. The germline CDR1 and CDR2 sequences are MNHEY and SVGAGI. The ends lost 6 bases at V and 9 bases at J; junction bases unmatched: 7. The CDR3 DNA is TGTGCCAGCAGGAAGACTAGCGGGATGGCTGAGCAGTTCTTC. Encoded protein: CASRKTSGMAEQFF.

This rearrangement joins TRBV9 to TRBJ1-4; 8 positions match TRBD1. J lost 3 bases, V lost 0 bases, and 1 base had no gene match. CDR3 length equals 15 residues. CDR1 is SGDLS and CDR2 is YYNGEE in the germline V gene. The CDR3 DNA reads TGTGCCAGCAGCGTAGGGACAGGGCCTAATGAAAAACTGTTTTTT. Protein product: CASSVGTGPNEKLFF.

CDR3 sequence: CASSPLRTSGNANTGELFF. CDR3 nucleotide sequence: TGTGCCAGCAGCCCGCTCCGGACTAGCGGGAACGCGAACACCGGGGAGCTGTTTTTT. V usage is TRBV28 and J usage is TRBJ2-2; 12 bases are shared with TRBD2. The germline CDR1 and CDR2 sequences are MDHEN and SYDVKM. The junction had 11 bases not matched to a gene; V was cut back by 6 bases and J by 0 bases. The CDR3 runs to 19 residues.

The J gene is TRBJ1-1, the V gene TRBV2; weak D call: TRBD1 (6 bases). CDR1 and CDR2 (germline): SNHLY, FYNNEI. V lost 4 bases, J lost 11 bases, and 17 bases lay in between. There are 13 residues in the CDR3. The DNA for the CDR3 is TGTGCCAGCAGTGTACAGGGTACCGGGGAGGCTTTCTTT. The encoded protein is CASSVQGTGEAFF.

CDR3 loop: CASSENRQLNTEAFF. Written as DNA, the CDR3 is TGTGCCAGCAGTGAGAACAGGCAATTGAACACTGAAGCTTTCTTT. The rearrangement links TRBV6-1 to TRBJ1-1; a possible D gene is TRBD1 (5 bases). Germline-derived CDR1 and CDR2 are MNHNS and SASEGT. The V gene lost 3 bases and the J gene lost 0 bases, with 11 bases spanning the gap. This CDR3 comprises 15 residues.

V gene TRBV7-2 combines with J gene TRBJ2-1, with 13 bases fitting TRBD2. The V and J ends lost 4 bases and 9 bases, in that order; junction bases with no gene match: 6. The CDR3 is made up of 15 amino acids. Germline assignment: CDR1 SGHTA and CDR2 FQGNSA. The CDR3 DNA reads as TGTGCCAGCAGCTCGGGACTAGCGGGATCCTTTGAGCAGTTCTTC. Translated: CASSSGLAGSFEQFF.

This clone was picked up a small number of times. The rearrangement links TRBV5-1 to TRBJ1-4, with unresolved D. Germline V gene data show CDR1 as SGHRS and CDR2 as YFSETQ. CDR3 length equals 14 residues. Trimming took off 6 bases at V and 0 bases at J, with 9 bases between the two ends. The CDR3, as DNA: TGCGCCAGCACCTCAGATGCAACTAATGAAAAACTGTTTTTT. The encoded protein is CASTSDATNEKLFF.

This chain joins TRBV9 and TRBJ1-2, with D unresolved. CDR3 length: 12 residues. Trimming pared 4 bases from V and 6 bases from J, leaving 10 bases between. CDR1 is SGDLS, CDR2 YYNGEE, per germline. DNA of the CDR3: TGTGCCAGCAGCCCGCGGGAGGATGGCTACACCTTC. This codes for CASSPREDGYTF.